These 16 T cell receptor beta chains were sequenced from one sample in a study of beta chain features in type 1 diabetes. Expressed TCRB transcripts were sequenced because the isolated RNA had all been reverse transcribed beforehand. Assay: immunoSEQ multiplex PCR; the TCRdb copy retains only in-frame clones and omits some. The table includes almost 350,000 clones, roughly a fifth detected once. The specimen was naive CD4+ T cells from blood. The receptor set was obtained from a woman under 30 in good health.

This sequence joins TRBV11-3 and TRBJ1-1; 11 bases line up with TRBD1. The CDR3 sequence is 16 residues long. V lost 5 bases and J lost 4; bases outside the gene matches: 9. The germline CDR1 and CDR2 sequences are SGHNT and YENEEA. CDR3: CASSPVWGQGGTEAFF. CDR3 nucleotides: TGTGCCAGCAGCCCCGTTTGGGGACAGGGGGGCACTGAAGCTTTCTTT.

A few counts support this clone. The chain links TRBV5-4 to TRBJ2-3; 8 bases align to TRBD1. V lost 4 bases and J lost 4; bases outside the gene matches: 2. The CDR3 sequence is 13 residues long. CDR1 is SGHNT and CDR2 is YYREEE in the germline V gene (reference sequence). The CDR3 sequence is CASSLDRADTQYF. The CDR3 DNA reads TGTGCCAGCAGCCTGGACAGGGCAGATACGCAGTATTTT.

V usage is TRBV4-2 and J usage is TRBJ2-1; 9 bases are a match to TRBD2. Germline V gene lookup returns CDR1 LGHNA and CDR2 YNFKEQ. This CDR3 is 17 amino acids long. V lost 1 base, J lost 4 bases, and 8 bases stayed unmatched. The CDR3 loop reads CASSQGTRLAEYNEQFF. Written as DNA, the CDR3 is TGTGCCAGCAGCCAAGGAACTCGACTAGCGGAATACAATGAGCAGTTCTTC.

A note on this clone: The same CDR3 arises from other DNA sequences in this sample as well. V usage is TRBV7-9 and J usage is TRBJ2-3; no reliable D call. Trimming took 2 bases from V and 5 from J, leaving 2 bases between them. This CDR3 has 11 residues. CDR1 and CDR2 from the germline V gene are SEHNR and FQNEAQ (reference sequence). The CDR3 DNA reads TGTGCCAGCAGCTTACGAGATACGCAGTATTTT. The encoded protein is CASSLRDTQYF.

A few counts support this clone. The genes are TRBV5-4 and TRBJ1-1; 9 nucleotides align to TRBD1. The CDR3 is 11 residues long. Germline V gene data show CDR1 as SGHNT and CDR2 as YYREEE (reference sequence). J was trimmed by 7 bases and V by 9 bases; bases with no gene match: 4. The CDR3 nucleotides read TGTGCCACCCGGGACAGGGATGAAGCTTTCTTT. Translated: CATRDRDEAFF.

This clone was observed a handful of times. The chain has TRBV5-1 and TRBJ2-3; maybe TRBD2 (6 bases). CDR1 and CDR2 (germline): SGHRS, YFSETQ. Trimming left V 4 bases short and J 4 bases short, with 16 bases between. The CDR3 totals 15 residues. DNA for the CDR3: TGCGCCAGCAGCCGACTAGGCAGCGTCGCAGATACGCAGTATTTT. Translation: CASSRLGSVADTQYF.

This clone has just a few counts. As DNA, the CDR3 is TGCAGCGTTGAACGGCTAGCGGGGGGTGAGCAGTTCTTC. Residues: CSVERLAGGEQFF. V usage is TRBV29-1 and J usage is TRBJ2-1; 11 bases line up with TRBD2. The CDR3 has 13 residues. Germline V gene sequence: CDR1 SQVTM, CDR2 ANQGSEA. Trimming cost V 2 bases and J 9 bases; bases outside gene matches: 3.

This clone was counted between two and nine times. This sequence joins TRBV7-2 and TRBJ2-5; 11 bases are a match to TRBD2. The CDR3 is made up of 15 amino acids. Germline V gene lookup returns CDR1 SGHTA and CDR2 FQGNSA. V was pared by 3 bases and J by 4 bases, with 4 bases of the junction left unmatched. Written as DNA, the CDR3 is TGTGCCAGCAGCTTCAGACTAGCGGGAAGAGAGACCCAGTACTTC. Translated: CASSFRLAGRETQYF. The full variable domain, rest sourced from reference TRBV7-2 and TRBJ2-5, is GAGVSQSPSNKVTEKGKDVELRCDPISGHTALYWYRQSLGQGLEFLIYFQGNSAPDKSGLPSDRFSAERTGGSVSTLTIQRTQQEDSAVYLCASSFRLAGRETQYFGPGTRLLVL.

This clone was observed a handful of times. The chain combines TRBV2 with TRBJ2-5; tentatively, D is TRBD2 (5 bases). Germline V gives CDR1 SNHLY, CDR2 FYNNEI. Trimming took 6 bases from V and 7 from J, leaving 12 bases between them. The length of the CDR3 is 12 residues. DNA of the CDR3: TGTGCCAGCAGAGACCCCAGCGGGACCCAGTACTTC. This sequence encodes CASRDPSGTQYF.

This clone was seen only a few times. As DNA, the CDR3 is TGTGCCAGCAGCACCACGGCAGGGGCCTACGAGCAGTACTTC. Protein product: CASSTTAGAYEQYF. The gene calls are TRBV9 and TRBJ2-7, with D perhaps matching TRBD1 (6 bases). Deletions cut 4 bases from V and 2 bases from J, with 13 bases between. This CDR3 spans 14 amino acids. Germline V CDR1 and CDR2: SGDLS, YYNGEE.

The chain uses TRBV18 and TRBJ2-2; no clear D. CDR3 length: 13 residues. Trimming took 2 bases from V and 7 from J, leaving 8 bases between them. The germline V gene has CDR1 KGHSH and CDR2 LQKENI. The CDR3 DNA sequence: TGTGCCAGCTCACCAAGAGCTATCGGGGAGCTGTTTTTT. Its protein is CASSPRAIGELFF.

This clone came up a few times. The chain joins TRBV7-9 to TRBJ2-5; 8 bases fit TRBD1. The germline CDR1 and CDR2 sequences are SEHNR and FQNEAQ (reference sequence). V shed 1 base and J 5 bases; nucleotides not matched to a gene: 3. The CDR3 spans 14 residues. The CDR3 loop is CASSLGTGSETQYF. In DNA, the CDR3 is TGTGCCAGCAGCTTAGGGACAGGGTCGGAGACCCAGTACTTC.

This clone showed up just a few times. The chain uses TRBV6-6 and TRBJ2-5; TRBD1 matches at 7 bases. CDR3 length: 13 residues. Trimming at V came to 8 bases and at J to 4 bases, leaving 7 bases not matched to a gene. The germline V gene has CDR1 MNHNY and CDR2 SVGAGI (reference sequence). CDR3 residues: CASLDRAGETQYF. CDR3 bases: TGTGCCAGCCTAGACAGGGCGGGAGAGACCCAGTACTTC.

J is TRBJ2-7 and V is TRBV9, with a tentative D call TRBD1 (6 bases). The CDR3 consists of 14 residues. Germline CDR1 and CDR2: SGDLS and YYNGEE. This CDR3 is CASSPRGGKPKGWV. Here the CDR3 DNA reads TGTGCCAGCAGCCCGAGAGGGGGAAAGCCAAAGGGTTGGGTC.

This clone was picked up a small number of times. V gene TRBV6-5 combines with J gene TRBJ1-2; D uncertain. From germline, CDR1 is MNHEY and CDR2 SVGAGI. V lost 4 bases and J lost 8, with 8 bases in between. The CDR3 is made up of 11 amino acids. CDR3 DNA sequence: TGTGCCAGCAGTTCTGGGAGAGGCTACACCTTC. Translating gives CASSSGRGYTF.

A few counts support this clone. The chain couples TRBV7-9 to TRBJ1-6; D is ambiguous. Trimming cost V 5 bases and J 14 bases, with 13 bases left between them. The CDR3 is made up of 12 amino acids. CDR1 is SEHNR, CDR2 FQNEAQ, per germline (reference sequence). CDR3 sequence: CASSALLESLHF. CDR3 bases: TGTGCCAGCAGCGCACTCCTAGAGTCCCTCCACTTT.